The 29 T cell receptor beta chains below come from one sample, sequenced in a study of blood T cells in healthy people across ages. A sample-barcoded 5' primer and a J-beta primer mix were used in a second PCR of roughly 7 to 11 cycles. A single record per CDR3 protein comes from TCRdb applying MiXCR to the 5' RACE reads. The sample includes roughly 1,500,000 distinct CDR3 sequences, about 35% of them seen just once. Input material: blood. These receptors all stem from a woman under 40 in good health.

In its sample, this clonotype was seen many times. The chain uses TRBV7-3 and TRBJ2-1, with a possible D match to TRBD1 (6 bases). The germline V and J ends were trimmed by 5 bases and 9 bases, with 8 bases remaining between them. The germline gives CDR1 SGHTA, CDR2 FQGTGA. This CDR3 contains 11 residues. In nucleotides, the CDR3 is TGTGCCAGCAGCCGAGGGGGTGAGCAGTTCTTC. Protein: CASSRGGEQFF.

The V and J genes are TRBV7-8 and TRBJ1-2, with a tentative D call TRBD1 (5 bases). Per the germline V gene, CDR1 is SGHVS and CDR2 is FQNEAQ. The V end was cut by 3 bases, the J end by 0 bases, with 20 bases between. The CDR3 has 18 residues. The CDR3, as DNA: TGTGCCAGCAGCTTGGCGAAAGGGACTCCCCTAACTAACTATGGCTACACCTTC. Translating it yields CASSLAKGTPLTNYGYTF.

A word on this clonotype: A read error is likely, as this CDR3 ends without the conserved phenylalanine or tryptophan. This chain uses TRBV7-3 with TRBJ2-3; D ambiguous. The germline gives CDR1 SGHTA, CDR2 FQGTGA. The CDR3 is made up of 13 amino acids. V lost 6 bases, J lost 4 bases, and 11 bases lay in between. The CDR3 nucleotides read TGTGCCAGCAGTTACCATAGGGCAGATACGCAGTATTCT. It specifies CASSYHRADTQYS.

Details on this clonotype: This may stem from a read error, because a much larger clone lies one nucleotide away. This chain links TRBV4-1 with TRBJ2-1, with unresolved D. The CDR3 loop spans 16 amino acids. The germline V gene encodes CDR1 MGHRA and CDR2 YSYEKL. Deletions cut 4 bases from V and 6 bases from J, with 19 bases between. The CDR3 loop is CASSPSARLFSNEQFF. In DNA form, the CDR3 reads TGCGCCAGCAGCCCCTCAGCGAGACTCTTCAGCAATGAGCAGTTCTTC.

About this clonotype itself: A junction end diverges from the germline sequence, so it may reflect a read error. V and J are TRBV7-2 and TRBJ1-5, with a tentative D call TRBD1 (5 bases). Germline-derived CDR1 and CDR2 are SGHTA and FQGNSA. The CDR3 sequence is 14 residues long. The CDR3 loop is CASSLDGGDQPRHF. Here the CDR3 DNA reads TGTGCCAGCAGCTTAGATGGAGGGGATCAGCCCCGGCATTTT.

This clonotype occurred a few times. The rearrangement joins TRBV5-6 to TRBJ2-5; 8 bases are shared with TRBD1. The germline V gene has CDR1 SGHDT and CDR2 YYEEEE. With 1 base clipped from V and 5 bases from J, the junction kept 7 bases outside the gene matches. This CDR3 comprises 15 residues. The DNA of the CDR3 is TGTGCCAGCAGCTTGCGTCCAGGGGGCCGGGAGACCCAGTACTTC. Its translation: CASSLRPGGRETQYF.

CDR3 amino acids: CASSLDITISYEQYF. CDR3 nucleotides: TGTGCCAGCAGCTTGGATATCACCATCTCCTACGAGCAGTACTTC. The chain has TRBV7-2 and TRBJ2-7; D remains unclear. Germline values: CDR1 SGHTA, CDR2 FQGNSA. Trimming removed 3 bases at V and 0 bases at J, with 12 bases between. The CDR3 length is 15 residues.

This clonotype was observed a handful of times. In nucleotides, the CDR3 is TGTGCCAGCAGCACCGGGGGCTTGAACACAGATACGCAGTATTTT. Its translation is CASSTGGLNTDTQYF. The chain links TRBV9 to TRBJ2-3, with D perhaps given as TRBD1 or TRBD2 (6 bases each). CDR1 and CDR2 from the germline V gene are SGDLS and YYNGEE. Between the trimmed V and J ends, which lost 4 bases and 2 bases, there was a span of 14 bases. The CDR3 loop spans 15 amino acids.

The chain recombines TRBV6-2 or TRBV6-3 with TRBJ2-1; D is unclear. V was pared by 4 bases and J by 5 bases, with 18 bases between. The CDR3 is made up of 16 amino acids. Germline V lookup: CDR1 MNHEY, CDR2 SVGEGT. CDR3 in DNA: TGTGCCAGCAGTTCGTCGCGAATCTTAAGAAACAATGAGCAGTTCTTC. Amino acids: CASSSSRILRNNEQFF.

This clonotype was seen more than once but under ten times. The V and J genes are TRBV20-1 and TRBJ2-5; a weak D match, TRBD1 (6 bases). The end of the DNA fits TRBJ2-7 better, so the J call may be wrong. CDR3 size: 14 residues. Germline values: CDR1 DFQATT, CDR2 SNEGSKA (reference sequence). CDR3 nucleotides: TGCAGTGCTAGAGATTTACAGGGCCTGAACGAGCAGTACTTC. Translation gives CSARDLQGLNEQYF.

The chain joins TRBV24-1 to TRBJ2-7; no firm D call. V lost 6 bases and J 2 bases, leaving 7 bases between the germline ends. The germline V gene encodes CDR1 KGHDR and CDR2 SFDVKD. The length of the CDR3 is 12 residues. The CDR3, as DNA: TGTGCCACCAGTATCTATCCCTACGAGCAGTACTTC. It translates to CATSIYPYEQYF.

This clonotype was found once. Here the CDR3 reads CSALPSVGTTQYF. The DNA for the CDR3 is TGCAGCGCACTACCCTCGGTTGGTACTACGCAGTATTTT. The J gene is TRBJ2-3, the V gene TRBV20-1, with D unresolved. This CDR3 region has 13 residues. Germline V gene lookup returns CDR1 DFQATT and CDR2 SNEGSKA (reference sequence).

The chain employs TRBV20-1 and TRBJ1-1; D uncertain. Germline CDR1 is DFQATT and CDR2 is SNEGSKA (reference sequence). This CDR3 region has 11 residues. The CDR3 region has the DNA TGCAAGACGATATGGAACACTGAAGCTTTCTTT. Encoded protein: CKTIWNTEAFF.

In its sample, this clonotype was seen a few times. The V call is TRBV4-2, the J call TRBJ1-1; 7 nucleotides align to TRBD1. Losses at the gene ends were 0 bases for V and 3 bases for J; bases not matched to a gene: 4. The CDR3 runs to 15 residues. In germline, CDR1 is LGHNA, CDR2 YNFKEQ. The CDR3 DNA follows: TGTGCCAGCAGCCAAGATACAGGGGCCTACACTGAAGCTTTCTTT. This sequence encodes CASSQDTGAYTEAFF.

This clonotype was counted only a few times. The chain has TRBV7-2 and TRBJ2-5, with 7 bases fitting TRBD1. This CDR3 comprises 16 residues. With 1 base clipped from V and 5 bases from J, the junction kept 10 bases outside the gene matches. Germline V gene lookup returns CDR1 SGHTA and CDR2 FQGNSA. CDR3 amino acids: CASSLGVSGGQETQYF. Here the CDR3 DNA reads TGTGCCAGCAGCTTAGGGGTTTCAGGGGGACAGGAGACCCAGTACTTC.

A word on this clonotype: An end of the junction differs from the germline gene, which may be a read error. CDR3 sequence reads: CTSSQDRAHRAASRADTQYF. Written as DNA, the CDR3 is TGCACCAGCAGCCAAGATCGGGCTCATAGGGCGGCCTCTAGGGCAGATACGCAGTATTTT. The gene calls are TRBV4-1 and TRBJ2-3; D not certain. The CDR3 is 20 residues long. Germline lookup yields CDR1 MGHRA and CDR2 YSYEKL.

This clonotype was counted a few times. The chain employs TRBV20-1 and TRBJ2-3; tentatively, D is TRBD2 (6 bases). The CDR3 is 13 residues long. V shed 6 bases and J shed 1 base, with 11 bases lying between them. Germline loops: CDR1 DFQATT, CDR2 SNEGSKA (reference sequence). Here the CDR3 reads CSARWGGTDTQYF. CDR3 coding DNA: TGCAGTGCGAGGTGGGGGGGCACAGATACGCAGTATTTT.

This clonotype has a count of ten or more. The CDR3, as DNA: TGCGCCAGCAGCCAAGATTGGGGGACGGCTAATGAAAAACTGTTTTTT. Residues: CASSQDWGTANEKLFF. The chain links TRBV4-1 to TRBJ1-4; possible D gene TRBD1, 5 bases. The V end was cut by 0 bases, the J end by 3 bases, with 11 bases between. The germline gives CDR1 MGHRA, CDR2 YSYEKL. This CDR3 has 16 residues.

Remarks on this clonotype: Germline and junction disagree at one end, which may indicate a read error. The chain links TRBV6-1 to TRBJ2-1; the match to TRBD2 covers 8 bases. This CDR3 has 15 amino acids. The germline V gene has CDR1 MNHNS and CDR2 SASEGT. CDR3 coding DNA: TGTGCTAGCATTTCGGGGGGGCTCCCCTACAATGAGCAGTTCTTC. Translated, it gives CASISGGLPYNEQFF.

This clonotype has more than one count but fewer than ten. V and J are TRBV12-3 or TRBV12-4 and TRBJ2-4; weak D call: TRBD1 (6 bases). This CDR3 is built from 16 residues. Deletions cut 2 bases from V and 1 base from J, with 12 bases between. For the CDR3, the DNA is TGTGCCAGCAGTTTAAAGGGGGTCGGGGCCAAAAACATTCAGTACTTC. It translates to CASSLKGVGAKNIQYF.

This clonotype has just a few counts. CDR3 in DNA: TGTGCCAGCAGCGTAGAGGGACACTCCTACAATGAGCAGTTCTTC. The encoded protein is CASSVEGHSYNEQFF. The V and J genes are TRBV9 and TRBJ2-1, with a weak D call TRBD1 (6 bases). V gave up 0 bases and J gave up 0 bases, with 7 bases separating them. In germline, CDR1 is SGDLS, CDR2 YYNGEE. CDR3 size: 15 residues.

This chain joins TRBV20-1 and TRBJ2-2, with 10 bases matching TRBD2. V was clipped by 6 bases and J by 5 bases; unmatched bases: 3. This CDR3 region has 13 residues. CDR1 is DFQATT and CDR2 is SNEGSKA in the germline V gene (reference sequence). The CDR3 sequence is CSAKRGGTGELFF. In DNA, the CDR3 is TGCAGTGCGAAGCGGGGGGGAACCGGGGAGCTGTTTTTT.

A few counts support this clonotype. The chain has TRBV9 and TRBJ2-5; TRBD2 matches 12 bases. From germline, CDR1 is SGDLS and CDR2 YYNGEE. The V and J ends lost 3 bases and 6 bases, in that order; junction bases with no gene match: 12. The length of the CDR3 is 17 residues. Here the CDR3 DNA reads TGTGCCAGCAGCGCGGATTCCGGGACTAGCGGGTTAAAGACCCAGTACTTC. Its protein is CASSADSGTSGLKTQYF.

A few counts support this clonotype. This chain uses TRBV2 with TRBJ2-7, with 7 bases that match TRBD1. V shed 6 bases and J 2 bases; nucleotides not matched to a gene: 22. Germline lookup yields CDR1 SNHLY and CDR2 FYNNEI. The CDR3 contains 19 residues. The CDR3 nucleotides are TGTGCCAGCAGGAAGGGGGCTGGGGCTCGTGTGGCGCTACCCTACGAGCAGTACTTC. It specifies CASRKGAGARVALPYEQYF.

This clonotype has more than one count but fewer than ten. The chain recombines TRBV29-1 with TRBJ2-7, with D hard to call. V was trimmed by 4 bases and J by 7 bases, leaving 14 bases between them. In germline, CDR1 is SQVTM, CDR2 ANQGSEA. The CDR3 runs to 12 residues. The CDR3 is CSVGGGAREQYF. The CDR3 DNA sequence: TGCAGCGTTGGTGGCGGAGCGAGGGAGCAGTACTTC.

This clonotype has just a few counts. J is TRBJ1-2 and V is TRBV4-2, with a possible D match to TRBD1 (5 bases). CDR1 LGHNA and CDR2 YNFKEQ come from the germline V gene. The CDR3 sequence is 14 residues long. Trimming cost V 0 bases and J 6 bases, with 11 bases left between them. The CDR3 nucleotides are TGTGCCAGCAGCCAAGATTCGGTGGGGGATGGCTACACCTTC. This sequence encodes CASSQDSVGDGYTF.

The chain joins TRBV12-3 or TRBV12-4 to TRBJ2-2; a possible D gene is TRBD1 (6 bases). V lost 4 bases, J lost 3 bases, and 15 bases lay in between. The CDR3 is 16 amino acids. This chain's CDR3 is CASSYQRQADTGELFF. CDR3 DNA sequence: TGTGCCAGCAGTTACCAGCGACAGGCAGACACCGGGGAGCTGTTTTTT.

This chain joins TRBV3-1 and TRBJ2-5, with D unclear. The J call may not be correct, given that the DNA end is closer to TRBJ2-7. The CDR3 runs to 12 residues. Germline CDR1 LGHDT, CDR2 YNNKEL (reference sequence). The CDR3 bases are TGTGCCAGCAGCCAAAGGACGACCGAGCAGTACTTC. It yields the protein CASSQRTTEQYF.

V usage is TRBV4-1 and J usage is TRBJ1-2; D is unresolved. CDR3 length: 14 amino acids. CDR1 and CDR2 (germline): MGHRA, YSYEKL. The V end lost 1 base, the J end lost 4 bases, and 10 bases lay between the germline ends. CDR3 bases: TGCGCCAGCAGCCAAGTAAACCGAGGCTATGGCTACACCTTC. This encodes CASSQVNRGYGYTF.